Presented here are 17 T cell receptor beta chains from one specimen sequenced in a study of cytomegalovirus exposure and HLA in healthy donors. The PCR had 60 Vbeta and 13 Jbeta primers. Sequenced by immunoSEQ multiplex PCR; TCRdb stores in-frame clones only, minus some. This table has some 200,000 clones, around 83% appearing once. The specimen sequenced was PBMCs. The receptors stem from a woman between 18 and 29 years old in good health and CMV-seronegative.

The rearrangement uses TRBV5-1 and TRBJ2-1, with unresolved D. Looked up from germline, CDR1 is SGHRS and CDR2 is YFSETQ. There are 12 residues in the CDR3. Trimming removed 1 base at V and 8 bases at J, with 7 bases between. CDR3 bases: TGCGCCAGCAGCTTGTTATCGGATGAGCAGTTCTTC. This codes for CASSLLSDEQFF.

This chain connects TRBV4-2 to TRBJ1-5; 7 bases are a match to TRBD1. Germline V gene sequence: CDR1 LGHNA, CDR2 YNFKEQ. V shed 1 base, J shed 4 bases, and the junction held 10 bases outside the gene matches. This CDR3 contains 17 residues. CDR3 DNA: TGTGCCAGCAGCCAAGTAGTTGGACAGGACATTAATCAGCCCCAGCATTTT. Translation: CASSQVVGQDINQPQHF.

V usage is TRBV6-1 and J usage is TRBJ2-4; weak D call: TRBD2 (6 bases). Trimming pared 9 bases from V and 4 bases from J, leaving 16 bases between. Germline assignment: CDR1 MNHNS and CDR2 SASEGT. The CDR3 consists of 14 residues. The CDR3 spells CASDLGGGKNIQYF. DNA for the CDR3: TGTGCCAGTGACCTCGGGGGTGGAAAAAACATTCAGTACTTC.

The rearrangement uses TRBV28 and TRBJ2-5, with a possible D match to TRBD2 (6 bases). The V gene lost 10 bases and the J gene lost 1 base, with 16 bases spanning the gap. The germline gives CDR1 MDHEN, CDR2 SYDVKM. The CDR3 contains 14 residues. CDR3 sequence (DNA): TGTGCCACCGAGTCGGCTAGCGCCCAAGAGACCCAGTACTTC. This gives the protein CATESASAQETQYF.

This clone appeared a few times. The DNA for the CDR3 is TGCAGCGTCCTGAGGGAGGGGGGGGGTAGCGGGAGATTCCGGGAGCTGTTTTTT. It encodes CSVLREGGGSGRFRELFF. The chain joins TRBV29-1 to TRBJ2-2; 9 bases are a match to TRBD2. CDR3 length: 18 amino acids. V was pared by 6 bases and J by 9 bases, with 23 bases of the junction left unmatched. Germline-derived CDR1 and CDR2 are SQVTM and ANQGSEA.

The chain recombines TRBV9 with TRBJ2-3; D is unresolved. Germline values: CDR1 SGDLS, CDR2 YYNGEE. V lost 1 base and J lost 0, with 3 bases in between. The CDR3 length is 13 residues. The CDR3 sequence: CASSVTSTDTQYF. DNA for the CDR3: TGTGCCAGCAGCGTAACTAGCACAGATACGCAGTATTTT.

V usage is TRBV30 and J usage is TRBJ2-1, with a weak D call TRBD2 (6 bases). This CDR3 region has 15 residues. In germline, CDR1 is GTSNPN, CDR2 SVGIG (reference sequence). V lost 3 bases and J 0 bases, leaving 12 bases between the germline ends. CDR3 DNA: TGTGCCTGGAGCGGGTTGACTAGCTCCTACAATGAGCAGTTCTTC. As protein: CAWSGLTSSYNEQFF.

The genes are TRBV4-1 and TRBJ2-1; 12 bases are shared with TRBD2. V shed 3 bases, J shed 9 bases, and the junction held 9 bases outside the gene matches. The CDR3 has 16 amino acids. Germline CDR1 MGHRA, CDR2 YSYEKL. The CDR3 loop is CASSHHLAGGPGEQFF. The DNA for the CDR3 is TGCGCCAGCAGCCATCACCTAGCGGGAGGGCCGGGTGAGCAGTTCTTC.

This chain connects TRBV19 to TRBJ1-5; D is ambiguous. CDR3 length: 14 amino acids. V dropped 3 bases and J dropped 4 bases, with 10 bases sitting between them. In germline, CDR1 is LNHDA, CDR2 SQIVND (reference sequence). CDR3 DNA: TGTGCCAGTAGTATGCAGACATTTAATCAGCCCCAGCATTTT. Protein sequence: CASSMQTFNQPQHF.

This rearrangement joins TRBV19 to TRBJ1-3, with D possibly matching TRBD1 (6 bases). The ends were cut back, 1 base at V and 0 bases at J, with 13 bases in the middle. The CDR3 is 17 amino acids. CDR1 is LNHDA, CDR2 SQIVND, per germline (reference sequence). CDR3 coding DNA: TGTGCCAGTAGTATAGTTCCAGGGGCGATCTCTGGAAACACCATATATTTT. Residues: CASSIVPGAISGNTIYF.

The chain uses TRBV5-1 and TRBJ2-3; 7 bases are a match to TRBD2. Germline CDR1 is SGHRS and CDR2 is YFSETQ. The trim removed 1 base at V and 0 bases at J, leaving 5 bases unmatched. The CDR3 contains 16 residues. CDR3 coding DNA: TGCGCCAGCAGCTTGCCGCTAGCGGAGAGCACAGATACGCAGTATTTT. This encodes CASSLPLAESTDTQYF.

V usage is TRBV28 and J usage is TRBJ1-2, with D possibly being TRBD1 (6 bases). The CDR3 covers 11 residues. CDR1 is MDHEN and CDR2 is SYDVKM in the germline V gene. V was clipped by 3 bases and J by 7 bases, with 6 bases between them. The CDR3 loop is CASSLGAGYTF. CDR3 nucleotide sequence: TGTGCCAGCAGTTTGGGGGCTGGCTACACCTTC.

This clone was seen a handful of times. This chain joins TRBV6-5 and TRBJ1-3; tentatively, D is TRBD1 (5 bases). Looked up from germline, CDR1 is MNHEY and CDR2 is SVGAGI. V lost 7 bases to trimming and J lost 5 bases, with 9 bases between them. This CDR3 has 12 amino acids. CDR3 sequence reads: CASTGFRNTIYF. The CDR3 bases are TGTGCCAGCACAGGGTTTCGAAACACCATATATTTT.

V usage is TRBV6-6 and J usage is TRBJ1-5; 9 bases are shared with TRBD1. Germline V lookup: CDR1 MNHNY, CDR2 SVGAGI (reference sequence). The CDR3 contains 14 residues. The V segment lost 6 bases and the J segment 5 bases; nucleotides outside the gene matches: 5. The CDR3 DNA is TGTGCCAGCAGGACAGGGGGGGAAGATCAGCCCCAGCATTTT. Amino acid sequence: CASRTGGEDQPQHF.

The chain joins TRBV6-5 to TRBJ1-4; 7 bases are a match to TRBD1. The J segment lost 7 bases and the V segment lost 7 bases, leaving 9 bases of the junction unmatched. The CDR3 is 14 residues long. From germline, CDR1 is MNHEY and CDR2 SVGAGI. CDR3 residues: CASMRYRGGEKLFF. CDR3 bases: TGTGCCAGCATGCGGTACAGGGGAGGTGAAAAACTGTTTTTT.

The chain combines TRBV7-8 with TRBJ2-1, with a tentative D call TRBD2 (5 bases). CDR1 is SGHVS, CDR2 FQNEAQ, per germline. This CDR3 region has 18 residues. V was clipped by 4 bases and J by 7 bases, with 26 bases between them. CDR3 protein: CASSSNTPGYRRHNEQFF. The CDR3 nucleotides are TGTGCCAGCAGCTCGAACACTCCGGGATATCGTCGCCATAATGAGCAGTTCTTC.

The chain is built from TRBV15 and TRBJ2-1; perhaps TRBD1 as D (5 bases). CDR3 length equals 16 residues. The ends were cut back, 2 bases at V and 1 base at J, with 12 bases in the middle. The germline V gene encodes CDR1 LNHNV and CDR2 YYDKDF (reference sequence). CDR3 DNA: TGTGCCACCAGCAGAAAACAGGAGCTATCCTACAATGAGCAGTTCTTC. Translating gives CATSRKQELSYNEQFF. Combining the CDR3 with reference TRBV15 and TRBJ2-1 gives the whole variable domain DAMVIQNPRYQVTQFGKPVTLSCSQTLNHNVMYWYQQKSSQAPKLLFHYYDKDFNNEADTPDNFQSRRPNTSFCFLDIRSPGLGDTAMYLCATSRKQELSYNEQFFGPGTRLTVL.